This TCR beta chain is from a study of identical twins. Study-level results: Carriage of fewer insertions was seen in abundant cord blood beta clonotypes, whereas memory repertoires showed none.

CDR3 size: 17 residues. Germline loops: CDR1 SEHNR, CDR2 FQNEAQ (reference sequence). V shed 0 bases and J shed 0 bases, with 12 bases lying between them. TCRdb re-called the 5' RACE reads with MiXCR, one entry per CDR3 protein. Among roughly 720,000 distinct CDR3 sequences, 15% to 20% were seen once, and the ten largest hold about an eighth. Details on this clonotype: Its specificity is unknown.

These data also featured in a second study, about T cells expressing NK-cell markers.

Source material: PBMCs. V usage is TRBV7-9 and J usage is TRBJ2-4; a weak D match, TRBD2 (5 bases). The TCR originated in a young woman in good health. The CDR3 region has the DNA TGTGCCAGCAGCTTAGCGAGGGCAGAACTAGCCAAAAACATTCAGTACTTC. Translation gives CASSLARAELAKNIQYF.